This TCR beta chain was captured by sequencing in a study of molecular identifiers for immune sequencing clone quantification. Sorting captured naive CD8 T cells as CD8+CD4-CCR7+CD45RA+. Many counts were recorded for this clonotype. Each CDR3 protein gets one entry after TCRdb re-called the PCR reads with MiXCR. The table has about 640,000 distinct CDR3 sequences, 15% to 20% seen once. In germline, CDR1 is MNHEY, CDR2 SVGAGI. The CDR3 has 14 amino acids. Deletions cut 6 bases from V and 1 base from J, with 12 bases between. The chain couples TRBV6-5 to TRBJ1-1; D is unclear. The clonotype originates from a human donor in good health. Some libraries in this study had Jurkat cell RNA spiked in. Sequenced sample: naive CD8+ T cells from blood, with Jurkat cell RNA spiked in. Sample subset: FACS-sorted CD8+CD4-CCR7+CD45RA+ naive T cells. The CDR3 sequence: CASSPPGQNTEAFF. For the CDR3, the DNA is TGTGCCAGCAGCCCACCCGGCCAGAACACTGAAGCTTTCTTT.